This paragraph covers one T cell receptor (beta chain) sequence. The data originate from a study of blood T cell repertoires in COVID-19. Study context: T cells, B-cell-depleted T cells, or PBMCs supplied cDNA or gDNA.

Original analysis: Amplification of reference gene primers provided the estimated nucleated cell counts. The repertoire was sequenced with immunoSEQ multiplex PCR; TCRdb's copy has only in-frame clones and lacks some. V, J and clone size are taken as reported in that table, and D and trimming were inferred from the DNA itself. The data hold over 300,000 clones, with around 89% observed a single time. Germline-derived CDR1 and CDR2 are MNHEY and SMNVEV (reference sequence). V dropped 5 bases and J dropped 9 bases, with 19 bases sitting between them. The CDR3 sequence is 14 residues long. The chain recombines TRBV27 with TRBJ1-1; perhaps TRBD1 as D (6 bases). The TCR sequence derives from a man aged 18 to 29 who had recovered from COVID-19. Sequencing was carried out using peripheral blood. The CDR3: CASSEPGTYGQAFF. The CDR3 region has the DNA TGTGCCAGCAGTGAACCCGGGACATATGGTCAAGCTTTCTTT.